This T cell receptor (beta chain) stems from a study of T cell clonotyping in hematopoietic cell transplantation. Whole-study findings and limits: At the given depth, recipient repertoires were over 95% de novo clonotypes. No sorting was done, leaving CD4 and CD8 contributions mixed.

Concerning this clone itself: Antigen: not known.

This CDR3 has 11 amino acids. Germline CDR1 is DFQATT and CDR2 is SNEGSKA (reference sequence). V was pared by 4 bases and J by 2 bases, with 6 bases between. Sequenced by immunoSEQ multiplex PCR; TCRdb stores in-frame clones only, minus some. The repertoire holds fewer than 50,000 clones, around 86% seen once, with 5.9% in the top ten. Noted time point: recipient sample about 28 days before transplant, after cytoreduction. This chain uses TRBV20-1 with TRBJ2-7, with unresolved D. The TCR comes from a man aged 55 to 70 with biphenotypic leukemia. Some clones in this sample may be carry-over from other donors' samples. The source was peripheral blood mononuclear cells, collected before stem cell transplant. The CDR3 sequence is CSAINPYEQYF. The DNA of the CDR3 is TGCAGTGCTATCAACCCCTACGAGCAGTACTTC.